Below, 2 T cell receptor beta chains from the same sample are listed, as sequenced in a study of radiation and T cells in renal cell carcinoma. Clones were sequenced by immunoSEQ multiplex PCR, and TCRdb holds only the in-frame ones, with some missing. Among around 16,000 clones listed, roughly 56% were seen once. Indicated treatment: treatment-naive control, cytoreductive nephrectomy. The starting material was tumor tissue, obtained from a patient whose treatment was nephrectomy without radiotherapy. The receptor source for this set is a man aged 45 to 65 with renal cell carcinoma.

The rearrangement uses TRBV10-3 and TRBJ2-3, with 14 bases that match TRBD2. Looked up from germline, CDR1 is ENHRY and CDR2 is SYGVKD. Trimming took 2 bases from V and 6 from J; bases not matched to a gene: 1. The CDR3 covers 15 residues. This CDR3 reads CAISEGTSGGDTQYF. The CDR3 DNA is TGTGCCATCAGTGAGGGGACTAGCGGGGGCGATACGCAGTATTTT.

This clone was counted only a few times. The CDR3 nucleotides are TGTGCCAGCACTCGCGGTCCCATGGGCACTGAAGCTTTCTTT. As protein: CASTRGPMGTEAFF. The V call is TRBV2, the J call TRBJ1-1; D unclear. The CDR3 covers 14 residues. Per germline, CDR1 SNHLY and CDR2 FYNNEI. The ends were cut back, 7 bases at V and 4 bases at J, with 16 bases in the middle.